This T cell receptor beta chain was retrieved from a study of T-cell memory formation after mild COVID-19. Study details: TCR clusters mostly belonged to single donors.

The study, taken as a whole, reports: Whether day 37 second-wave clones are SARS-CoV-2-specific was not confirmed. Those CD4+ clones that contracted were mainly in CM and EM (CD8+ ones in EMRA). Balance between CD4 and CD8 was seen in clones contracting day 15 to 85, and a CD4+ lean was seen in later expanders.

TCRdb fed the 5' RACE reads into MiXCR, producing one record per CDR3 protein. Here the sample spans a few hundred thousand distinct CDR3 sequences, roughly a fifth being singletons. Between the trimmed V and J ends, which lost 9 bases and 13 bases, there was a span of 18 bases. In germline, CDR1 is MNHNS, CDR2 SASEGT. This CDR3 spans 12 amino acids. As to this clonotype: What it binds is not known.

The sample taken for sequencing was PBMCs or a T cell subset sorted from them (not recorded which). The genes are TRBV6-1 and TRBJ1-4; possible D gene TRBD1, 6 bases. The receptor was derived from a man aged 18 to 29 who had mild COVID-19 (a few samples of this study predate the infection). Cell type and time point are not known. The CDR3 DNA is TGTGCCAGTCTCCTAGGGGGGCAAAGACTGTTTTTT. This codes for CASLLGGQRLFF.